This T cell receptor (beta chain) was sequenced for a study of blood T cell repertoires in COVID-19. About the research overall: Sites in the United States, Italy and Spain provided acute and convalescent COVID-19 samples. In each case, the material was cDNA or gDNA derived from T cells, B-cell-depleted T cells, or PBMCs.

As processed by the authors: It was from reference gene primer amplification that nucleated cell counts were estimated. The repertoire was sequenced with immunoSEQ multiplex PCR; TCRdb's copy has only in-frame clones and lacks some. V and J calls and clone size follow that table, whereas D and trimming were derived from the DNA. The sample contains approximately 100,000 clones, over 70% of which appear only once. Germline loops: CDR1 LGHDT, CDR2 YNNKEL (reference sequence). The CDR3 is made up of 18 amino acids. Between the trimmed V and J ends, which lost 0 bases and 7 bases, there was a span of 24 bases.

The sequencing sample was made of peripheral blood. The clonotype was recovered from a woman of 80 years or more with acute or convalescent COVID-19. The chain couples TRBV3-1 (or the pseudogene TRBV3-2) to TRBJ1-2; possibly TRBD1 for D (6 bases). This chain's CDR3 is CASSQDLFFGTPRAGYTF. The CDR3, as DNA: TGTGCCAGCAGCCAAGATCTGTTTTTTGGGACACCGAGAGCTGGCTACACCTTC.